This note documents a single T cell receptor (beta chain) sequence. This entry belongs to a study of OX40 agonist ivuxolimab in advanced cancers. Produced via immunoSEQ multiplex PCR; TCRdb's table is partial and in-frame only. The sample includes roughly 71,000 clones, approximately 90% seen only once; the top ten take about 0.6%. Sequencing used CD4+ or CD8+ T cells sorted from blood, obtained in a trial of the OX40 agonist ivuxolimab. The sequence was collected from an adult with an advanced solid tumor such as melanoma, head and neck, liver or kidney cancer.

The CDR3 is CASTLGDLYNEQFF. As DNA, the CDR3 is TGCGCCAGCACACTGGGAGATCTCTACAATGAGCAGTTCTTC. This sequence joins TRBV5-1 and TRBJ2-1, with D possibly being TRBD2 (5 bases). This CDR3 contains 14 residues. Germline CDR1 reads SGHRS; CDR2 reads YFSETQ. V was clipped by 6 bases and J by 3 bases, with 13 bases between them.